The rows below give T cell receptor beta chains drawn from one sample of a study of T cells after yellow fever vaccination. TCRdb redid the calling of the 5' RACE reads with MiXCR, one entry per CDR3 protein. The sample has fewer than 350,000 distinct CDR3 sequences, roughly 8.7% seen once; the top ten hold 18%. Sample: PBMCs, taken on the day of the first yellow fever vaccination. The receptor source for this set is a man aged 18 to 30 who received the YFV17D yellow fever vaccine. Both conserved end residues are part of each CDR3. D genes are given only for firm matches. Clone size is given for some rows only: seen once, a few or many times, or a class if the clone is expanded.

.,TRBV10-3,TRBD1,TRBJ2-1,CAITPGQGVWNEQFF,TGTGCCATCACCCCGGGACAGGGAGTTTGGAATGAGCAGTTCTTC
few,TRBV5-4,TRBD2,TRBJ2-5,CASSLRGGFETQYF,TGTGCCAGCAGCTTGCGGGGGGGGTTTGAGACCCAGTACTTC
few,TRBV27,.,TRBJ2-1,CASSLRPTLNEQFF,TGTGCCAGCAGTCTCCGACCGACACTCAATGAGCAGTTCTTC
.,TRBV5-1,.,TRBJ1-1,CASSARPVNTEAFF,TGCGCCAGCAGCGCCCGGCCGGTGAACACTGAAGCTTTCTTT
.,TRBV12-3/TRBV12-4,TRBD1,TRBJ2-5,CASSHEGQQETEYF,TGTGCCAGCAGCCACGAGGGACAGCAAGAGACCGAGTACTTC
.,TRBV29-1,TRBD1,TRBJ2-3,CSGRVGTGQGYF,TGCAGCGGGCGAGTCGGGACAGGTCAAGGGTATTTT
.,TRBV24-1,TRBD1,TRBJ2-2,CATSDLDRGDTGELFF,TGTGCCACCAGTGACTTGGACAGGGGTGACACCGGGGAGCTGTTTTTT
.,TRBV7-3,TRBD1,TRBJ2-2,CASSENQGALELFF,TGTGCCAGCAGCGAGAACCAGGGGGCCTTGGAGCTGTTTTTT
.,TRBV9,.,TRBJ2-3,CASSPPVGSDTQYF,TGTGCCAGCAGCCCTCCCGTCGGGTCAGATACGCAGTATTTT
many,TRBV29-1,.,TRBJ2-5,CSGGARSAETQYF,TGCAGCGGGGGCGCACGATCGGCGGAGACCCAGTACTTC
.,TRBV7-2,TRBD1,TRBJ1-6,CASSFADRGSYNSPLHF,TGTGCCAGCAGCTTCGCAGACAGGGGGTCCTATAATTCACCCCTCCACTTT
many,TRBV6-5,TRBD1,TRBJ1-4,CASSPDRETGKLFF,TGTGCCAGCAGTCCCGACAGGGAAACCGGAAAACTGTTTTTT
few,TRBV24-1,.,TRBJ2-3,CATSDTSRGTDTQYF,TGTGCCACCAGTGATACGTCTAGAGGCACAGATACGCAGTATTTT
.,TRBV7-8,TRBD2,TRBJ2-5,CASSLLAGGTYQETQYF,TGTGCCAGCAGCTTACTAGCGGGGGGGACGTACCAAGAGACCCAGTACTTC
many,TRBV5-1,.,TRBJ2-1,CASSLDAYNEQFF,TGCGCCAGCAGCTTGGACGCCTACAATGAGCAGTTCTTC
few,TRBV2,.,TRBJ1-4,CASTLLEKLFF,TGTGCCAGCACTCTTCTGGAAAAACTGTTTTTT
.,TRBV6-1,TRBD2,TRBJ2-1,CARMAGAGGIYSEQFF,TGTGCCAGGATGGCCGGCGCGGGGGGGATTTATAGTGAGCAGTTCTTC
few,TRBV7-2,.,TRBJ1-6,CASFEVGNSPLHF,TGTGCCAGCTTCGAGGTTGGCAATTCACCCCTCCACTTT
many,TRBV20-1,.,TRBJ2-3,CSARRGLSTDTQYF,TGCAGTGCAAGAAGGGGACTCAGCACAGATACGCAGTATTTT
few,TRBV4-1,TRBD1,TRBJ1-6,CASRQGVAESYNSPLHF,TGCGCTTCCAGACAGGGGGTGGCGGAATCCTATAATTCACCCCTCCACTTT
.,TRBV15,.,TRBJ1-2,CATSPDLIAGYTF,TGTGCCACCAGCCCGGACCTGATCGCTGGCTACACCTTC
.,TRBV5-6,.,TRBJ1-1,CASSPRQVPNTEAFF,TGTGCCAGCAGCCCTCGACAGGTTCCGAACACTGAAGCTTTCTTT
few,TRBV7-3,TRBD1,TRBJ2-6,CASSFTGGNVLTF,TGTGCCAGCAGCTTTACAGGGGGTAACGTCCTGACTTTC
few,TRBV7-9,.,TRBJ2-5,CASSQRPYGETQYF,TGTGCCAGCAGCCAACGCCCCTACGGGGAGACCCAGTACTTC
.,TRBV7-9,TRBD1,TRBJ1-1,CASSPPGQLWEAFF,TGTGCCAGCAGCCCTCCGGGACAGCTCTGGGAAGCTTTCTTT
few,TRBV19,.,TRBJ2-5,CASSPGAMAGETQYF,TGTGCCAGTAGTCCGGGAGCGATGGCCGGAGAGACCCAGTACTTC
.,TRBV27,TRBD1,TRBJ1-5,CASSLTGNYQPQHF,TGTGCCAGCAGTTTGACAGGGAATTATCAGCCCCAGCATTTT
.,TRBV10-3,.,TRBJ1-1,CATVGGGNTEAFF,TGTGCCACCGTGGGGGGGGGTAACACTGAAGCTTTCTTT
few,TRBV12-5,TRBD1,TRBJ2-1,CASGSHGQGNPYNEQFF,TGTGCTAGTGGTAGTCACGGACAGGGAAATCCCTACAATGAGCAGTTCTTC
many,TRBV7-6,.,TRBJ2-7,CASSLYQAYEQYF,TGTGCCAGCAGCTTATACCAGGCCTACGAGCAGTACTTC
few,TRBV29-1,TRBD1,TRBJ2-3,CSVGTGGESGEPADTQYF,TGCAGCGTCGGGACAGGGGGCGAGAGCGGGGAGCCGGCAGATACGCAGTATTTT
few,TRBV7-8,.,TRBJ2-3,CASSLAGNGWDTQYF,TGTGCCAGCAGCTTAGCGGGAAATGGATGGGATACGCAGTATTTT
few,TRBV20-1,.,TRBJ1-6,CSATPPSYNSPLHF,TGCAGTGCTACCCCTCCCTCCTATAATTCACCCCTCCACTTT
few,TRBV10-3,.,TRBJ1-1,CAISVDRLNTEAFF,TGTGCCATCAGTGTGGACAGACTGAACACTGAAGCTTTCTTT
few,TRBV5-1,.,TRBJ2-4,CASSLVTGAKNIQYF,TGCGCCAGCAGCTTGGTTACAGGGGCCAAAAACATTCAGTACTTC
many,TRBV12-3/TRBV12-4,TRBD1,TRBJ2-1,CASSPWTGDEQFF,TGTGCCAGCAGCCCATGGACAGGGGATGAGCAGTTCTTC
few,TRBV15,.,TRBJ2-3,CATSRGGDSSTDTQYF,TGTGCCACCAGCAGAGGCGGGGACAGCTCCACAGATACGCAGTATTTT
few,TRBV10-1,TRBD1,TRBJ2-2,CASRDRGTGELFF,TGCGCCAGCAGGGACAGGGGCACCGGGGAGCTGTTTTTT
few,TRBV12-3/TRBV12-4,.,TRBJ1-2,CASSLTSGYGYTF,TGTGCCAGCAGTTTGACTTCTGGCTATGGCTACACCTTC
many,TRBV7-2,.,TRBJ2-2,CASSFIQVNTGELFF,TGTGCCAGCAGCTTTATCCAGGTCAACACCGGGGAGCTGTTTTTT
.,TRBV10-3,.,TRBJ2-7,CAISDRSYYEQYF,TGTGCCATCAGTGACAGATCCTACTACGAGCAGTACTTC
.,TRBV11-2,TRBD1,TRBJ2-2,CASSLDQAGTGNTGELFF,TGTGCCAGCAGCTTAGATCAGGCCGGGACAGGGAACACCGGGGAGCTGTTTTTT
many,TRBV9,.,TRBJ2-7,CASSPGTSSYEQYF,TGTGCCAGCAGCCCCGGGACATCCTCCTACGAGCAGTACTTC
.,TRBV7-2,TRBD2,TRBJ2-5,CASSYDLAGAETQYF,TGTGCCAGCAGCTACGATCTAGCGGGGGCGGAGACCCAGTACTTC
few,TRBV4-3,TRBD1,TRBJ2-3,CASSPGQGASDTQYF,TGCGCCAGCAGCCCGGGACAGGGGGCTTCGGATACGCAGTATTTT
.,TRBV6-1,.,TRBJ2-3,CASRAQGMDTQYF,TGTGCCAGCAGGGCGCAGGGTATGGATACGCAGTATTTT
.,TRBV28,.,TRBJ1-5,CASSWTRDQPQHF,TGTGCCAGCAGTTGGACCCGCGATCAGCCCCAGCATTTT
few,TRBV4-2,TRBD1,TRBJ1-3,CASSQDGQGALAGNTIYF,TGTGCCAGCAGCCAAGACGGACAGGGAGCCCTCGCGGGAAACACCATATATTTT
few,TRBV12-3/TRBV12-4,.,TRBJ1-2,CASSFRTNYGYTF,TGTGCCAGCAGTTTCCGTACCAACTATGGCTACACCTTC
few,TRBV12-3/TRBV12-4,.,TRBJ2-1,CASSSAPYNEQFF,TGTGCCAGCAGCTCTGCGCCGTACAATGAGCAGTTCTTC
.,TRBV19,TRBD2,TRBJ2-2,CASSLLAWELNTGELFF,TGTGCCAGTAGCCTACTAGCGTGGGAGTTGAACACCGGGGAGCTGTTTTTT
few,TRBV4-1,TRBD1,TRBJ1-6,CASSQDLRGDRSSSYNSPLHF,TGCGCCAGCAGCCAAGATTTAAGGGGGGACAGGTCGAGCTCCTATAATTCACCCCTCCACTTT
many,TRBV20-1,TRBD2,TRBJ2-7,CSARPSGGAREQYF,TGCAGTGCTAGACCTAGCGGGGGGGCAAGGGAGCAGTACTTC
few,TRBV6-2/TRBV6-3,.,TRBJ1-5,CASRWEGGNQPQHF,TGTGCCAGCAGGTGGGAAGGTGGAAATCAGCCCCAGCATTTT
.,TRBV4-2,.,TRBJ1-2,CASSQATPDVGGYTF,TGTGCCAGCAGCCAAGCAACTCCGGACGTGGGGGGCTACACCTTC
.,TRBV7-2,.,TRBJ2-7,CASSTDGAGSYEQYF,TGTGCCAGCAGCACCGATGGGGCGGGCAGCTACGAGCAGTACTTC
.,TRBV5-1,TRBD2,TRBJ2-1,CASSLGTSGFDEQFF,TGCGCCAGCAGCTTGGGGACTAGCGGTTTCGATGAGCAGTTCTTC
.,TRBV14,.,TRBJ2-3,CASSHVPPNTQYF,TGTGCCAGCAGCCATGTGCCTCCTAATACGCAGTATTTT
.,TRBV5-6,TRBD1,TRBJ1-2,CASSPRQGTNGYTF,TGTGCCAGCAGCCCAAGACAGGGGACGAATGGCTACACCTTC
.,TRBV4-1,TRBD1,TRBJ2-3,CASSHSPGQEGGDTQYF,TGCGCCAGCAGCCATTCCCCGGGACAGGAGGGTGGAGATACGCAGTATTTT